This TCR beta chain was captured in a study of blood T cell repertoires in COVID-19. Study-level information: There were acute and convalescent COVID-19 samples, and they came from the United States, Italy and Spain.

Source study methods: Estimates of nucleated cell counts were drawn from the amplification of reference gene primers. TCRdb keeps only in-frame clones here, not all; method: immunoSEQ multiplex PCR. V and J calls and clone size are those listed in that table; D and trimming were worked out from the DNA. Here the sample spans 350,000 to 400,000 clones, nearly 90% being singletons. Assignments of participants to cohorts depended upon their own reported clinical history. Resolution of symptoms, clearance, or two negative PCRs was present in recovered Cohort 3 donors. The sequenced sample consisted of PBMCs or T cells enriched from blood (not recorded which). The TCR comes from a woman aged 25 to 39 who had recovered from COVID-19.

The CDR3 nucleotides read TGCGCCAGCAGCCCGACAGTAGGCTCCTACGAGCAGTACTTC. Amino acid sequence: CASSPTVGSYEQYF. The genes are TRBV5-1 and TRBJ2-7; maybe TRBD1 (5 bases). CDR3 length: 14 amino acids. V lost 4 bases, J lost 0 bases, and 11 bases lay in between. From germline, CDR1 is SGHRS and CDR2 YFSETQ.